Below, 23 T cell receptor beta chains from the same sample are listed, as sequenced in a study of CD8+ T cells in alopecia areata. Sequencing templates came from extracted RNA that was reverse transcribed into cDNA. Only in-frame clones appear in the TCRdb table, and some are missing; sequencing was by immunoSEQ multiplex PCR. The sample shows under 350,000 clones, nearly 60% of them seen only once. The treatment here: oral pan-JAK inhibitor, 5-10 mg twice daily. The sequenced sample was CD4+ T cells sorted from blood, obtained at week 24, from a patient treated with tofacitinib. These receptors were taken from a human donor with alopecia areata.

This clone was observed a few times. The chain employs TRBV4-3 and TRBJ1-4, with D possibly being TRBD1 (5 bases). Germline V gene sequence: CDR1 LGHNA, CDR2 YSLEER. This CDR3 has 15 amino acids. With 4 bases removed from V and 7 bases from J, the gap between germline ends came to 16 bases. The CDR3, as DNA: TGCGCCAGCAGCCTCCCGGCCACAGGAGGTGAAAAACTGTTTTTT. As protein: CASSLPATGGEKLFF.

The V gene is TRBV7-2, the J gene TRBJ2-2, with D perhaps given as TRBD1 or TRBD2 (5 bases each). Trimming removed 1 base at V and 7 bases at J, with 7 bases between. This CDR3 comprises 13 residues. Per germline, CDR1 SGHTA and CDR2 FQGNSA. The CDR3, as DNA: TGTGCCAGCAGCTTAGAGGGGAGCGGGGAGCTGTTTTTT. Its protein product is CASSLEGSGELFF. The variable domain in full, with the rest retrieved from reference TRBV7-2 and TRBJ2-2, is GAGVSQSPSNKVTEKGKDVELRCDPISGHTALYWYRQSLGQGLEFLIYFQGNSAPDKSGLPSDRFSAERTGGSVSTLTIQRTQQEDSAVYLCASSLEGSGELFFGEGSRLTVL.

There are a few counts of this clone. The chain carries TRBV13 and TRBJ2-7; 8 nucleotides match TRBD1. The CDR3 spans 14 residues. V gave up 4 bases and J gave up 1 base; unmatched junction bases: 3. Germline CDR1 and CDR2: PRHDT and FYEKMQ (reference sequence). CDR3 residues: CASSSGQASYEQYF. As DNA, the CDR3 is TGTGCCAGCAGCTCGGGACAGGCGTCCTACGAGCAGTACTTC.

The CDR3 sequence: CASGGAGEKLFF. The DNA for the CDR3 is TGTGCCTCCGGGGGCGCAGGTGAAAAACTGTTTTTT. The chain links TRBV6-1 to TRBJ1-4; D might be TRBD1 (6 bases). The germline V gene encodes CDR1 MNHNS and CDR2 SASEGT. Trimming took off 11 bases at V and 7 bases at J, with 14 bases between the two ends. The CDR3 is made up of 12 amino acids.

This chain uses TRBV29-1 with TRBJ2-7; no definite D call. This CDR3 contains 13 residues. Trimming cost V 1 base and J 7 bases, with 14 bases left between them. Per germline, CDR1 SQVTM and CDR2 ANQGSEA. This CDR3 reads CSVEVTAGVEQYF. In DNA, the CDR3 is TGCAGCGTTGAAGTGACCGCCGGAGTAGAGCAGTACTTC.

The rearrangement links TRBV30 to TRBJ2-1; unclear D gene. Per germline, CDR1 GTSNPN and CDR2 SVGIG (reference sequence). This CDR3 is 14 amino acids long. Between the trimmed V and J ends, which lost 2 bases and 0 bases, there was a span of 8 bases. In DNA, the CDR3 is TGTGCCTGGAGTAAACGGGCCTCCTACAATGAGCAGTTCTTC. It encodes CAWSKRASYNEQFF. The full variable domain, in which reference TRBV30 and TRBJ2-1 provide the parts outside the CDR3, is SQTIHQWPATLVQPVGSPLSLECTVEGTSNPNLYWYRQAAGRGLQLLFYSVGIGQISSEVPQNLSASRPQDRQFILSSKKLLLSDSGFYLCAWSKRASYNEQFFGPGTRLTVL.

The CDR3 loop is CASSPGQGPTGELFF. CDR3 nucleotides: TGCGCCAGCAGTCCCGGACAGGGGCCGACCGGGGAGCTGTTTTTT. The chain links TRBV5-1 to TRBJ2-2; TRBD1 agrees at 9 bases. Unmatched junction bases numbered 7, after V lost 5 bases and J lost 5 bases. Germline-derived CDR1 and CDR2 are SGHRS and YFSETQ. This CDR3 has 15 amino acids. The complete variable domain, with remaining parts taken from reference TRBV5-1 and TRBJ2-2, reads KAGVTQTPRYLIKTRGQQVTLSCSPISGHRSVSWYQQTPGQGLQFLFEYFSETQRNKGNFPGRFSGRQFSNSRSEMNVSTLELGDSALYLCASSPGQGPTGELFFGEGSRLTVL.

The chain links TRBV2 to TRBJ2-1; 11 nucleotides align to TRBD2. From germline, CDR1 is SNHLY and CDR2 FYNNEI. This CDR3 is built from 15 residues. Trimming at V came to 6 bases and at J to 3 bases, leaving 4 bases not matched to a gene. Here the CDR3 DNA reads TGTGCCAGCAGCCCCACTAGCGGGGGCTACAATGAGCAGTTCTTC. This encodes CASSPTSGGYNEQFF. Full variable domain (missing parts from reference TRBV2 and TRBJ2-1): EPEVTQTPSHQVTQMGQEVILRCVPISNHLYFYWYRQILGQKVEFLVSFYNNEISEKSEIFDDQFSVERPDGSNFTLKIRSTKLEDSAMYFCASSPTSGGYNEQFFGPGTRLTVL.

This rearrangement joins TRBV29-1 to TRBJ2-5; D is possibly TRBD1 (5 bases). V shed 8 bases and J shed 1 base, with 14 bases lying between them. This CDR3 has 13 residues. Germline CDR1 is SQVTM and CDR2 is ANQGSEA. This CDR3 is CSIRVLAQETQYF. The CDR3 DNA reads TGCAGCATCAGGGTTTTGGCCCAAGAGACCCAGTACTTC.

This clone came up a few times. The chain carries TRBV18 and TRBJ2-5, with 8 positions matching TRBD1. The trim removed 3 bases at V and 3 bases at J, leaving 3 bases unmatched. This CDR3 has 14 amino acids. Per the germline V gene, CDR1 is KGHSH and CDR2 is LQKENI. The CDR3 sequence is CASSPDRAEETQYF. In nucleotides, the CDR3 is TGTGCCAGCTCACCGGACAGGGCGGAAGAGACCCAGTACTTC. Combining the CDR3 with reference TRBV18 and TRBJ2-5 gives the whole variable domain NAGVMQNPRHLVRRRGQEARLRCSPMKGHSHVYWYRQLPEEGLKFMVYLQKENIIDESGMPKERFSAEFPKEGPSILRIQQVVRGDSAAYFCASSPDRAEETQYFGPGTRLLVL.

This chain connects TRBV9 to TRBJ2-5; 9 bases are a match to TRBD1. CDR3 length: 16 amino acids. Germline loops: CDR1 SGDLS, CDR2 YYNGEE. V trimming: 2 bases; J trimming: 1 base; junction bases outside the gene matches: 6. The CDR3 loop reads CASSVGTGNIQETQYF. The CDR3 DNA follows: TGTGCCAGCAGCGTTGGGACAGGGAACATCCAAGAGACCCAGTACTTC.

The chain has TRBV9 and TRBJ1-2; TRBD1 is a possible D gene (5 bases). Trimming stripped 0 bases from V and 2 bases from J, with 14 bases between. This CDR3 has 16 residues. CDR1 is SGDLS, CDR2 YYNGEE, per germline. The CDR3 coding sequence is TGTGCCAGCAGCGTAGCTATCGGGGGAGGGAACTATGGCTACACCTTC. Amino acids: CASSVAIGGGNYGYTF.

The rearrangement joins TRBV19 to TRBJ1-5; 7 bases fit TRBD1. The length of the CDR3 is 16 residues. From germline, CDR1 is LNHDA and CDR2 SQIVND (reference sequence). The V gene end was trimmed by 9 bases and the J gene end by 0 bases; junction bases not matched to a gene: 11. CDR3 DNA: TGTGCCAGCAGTCTCGGACAGGCTGATAGCAATCAGCCCCAGCATTTT. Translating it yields CASSLGQADSNQPQHF.

The CDR3: CSVSGLLTTNGQYF. The CDR3 DNA reads as TGCAGCGTTTCGGGACTCCTTACTACGAATGGGCAGTACTTC. The rearrangement joins TRBV29-1 to TRBJ2-7, with TRBD2 as a possible D gene (6 bases). Deletions cut 5 bases from V and 9 bases from J, with 23 bases between. This CDR3 region has 14 residues. The germline CDR1 and CDR2 sequences are SQVTM and ANQGSEA.

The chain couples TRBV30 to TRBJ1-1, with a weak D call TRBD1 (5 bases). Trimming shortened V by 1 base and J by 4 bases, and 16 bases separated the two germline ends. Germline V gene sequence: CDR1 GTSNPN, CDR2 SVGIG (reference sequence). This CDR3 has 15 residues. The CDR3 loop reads CAWSDWGLESTEAFF. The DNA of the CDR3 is TGTGCCTGGAGTGACTGGGGCCTAGAGAGCACTGAAGCTTTCTTT.

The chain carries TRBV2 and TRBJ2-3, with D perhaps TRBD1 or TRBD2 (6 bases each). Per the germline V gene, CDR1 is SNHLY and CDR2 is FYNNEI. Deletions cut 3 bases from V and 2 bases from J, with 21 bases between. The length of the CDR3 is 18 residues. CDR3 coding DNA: TGTGCCAGCAGTGACGCCTTAGGGGGAGGAAAGCACACAGATACGCAGTATTTT. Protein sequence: CASSDALGGGKHTDTQYF.

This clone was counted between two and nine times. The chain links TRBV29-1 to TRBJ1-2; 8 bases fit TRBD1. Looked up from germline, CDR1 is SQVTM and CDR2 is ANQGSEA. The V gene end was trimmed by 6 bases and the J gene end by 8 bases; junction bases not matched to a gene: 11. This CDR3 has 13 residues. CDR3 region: CSVLDRDLGGYTF. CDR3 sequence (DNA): TGCAGCGTGTTGGACAGGGATTTGGGCGGCTACACCTTC.

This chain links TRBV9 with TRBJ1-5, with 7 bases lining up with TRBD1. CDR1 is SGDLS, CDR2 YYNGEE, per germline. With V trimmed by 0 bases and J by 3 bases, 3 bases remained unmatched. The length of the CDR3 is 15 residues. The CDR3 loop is CASSVGTGLNQPQHF. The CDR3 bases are TGTGCCAGCAGCGTAGGGACAGGCCTCAATCAGCCCCAGCATTTT.

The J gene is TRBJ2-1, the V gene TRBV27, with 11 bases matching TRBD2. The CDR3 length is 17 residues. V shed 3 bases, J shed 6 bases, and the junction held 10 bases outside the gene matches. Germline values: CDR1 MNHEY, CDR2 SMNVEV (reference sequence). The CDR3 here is CASSFRDPGLAVNEQFF. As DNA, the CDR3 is TGTGCCAGCAGTTTCCGCGACCCGGGACTAGCGGTCAATGAGCAGTTCTTC.

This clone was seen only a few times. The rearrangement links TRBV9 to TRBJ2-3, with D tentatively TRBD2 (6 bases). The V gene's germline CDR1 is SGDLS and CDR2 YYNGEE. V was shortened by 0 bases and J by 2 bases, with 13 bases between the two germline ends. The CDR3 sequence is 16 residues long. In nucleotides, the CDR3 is TGTGCCAGCAGCGTAGCTACGGGGGACCTCACAGATACGCAGTATTTT. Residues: CASSVATGDLTDTQYF.

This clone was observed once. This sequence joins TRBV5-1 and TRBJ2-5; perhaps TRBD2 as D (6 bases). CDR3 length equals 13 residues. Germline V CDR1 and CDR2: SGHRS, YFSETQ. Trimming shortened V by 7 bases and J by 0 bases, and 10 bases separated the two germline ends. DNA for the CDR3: TGCGCCAGCCACTCGGGGGACCAAGAGACCCAGTACTTC. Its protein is CASHSGDQETQYF.

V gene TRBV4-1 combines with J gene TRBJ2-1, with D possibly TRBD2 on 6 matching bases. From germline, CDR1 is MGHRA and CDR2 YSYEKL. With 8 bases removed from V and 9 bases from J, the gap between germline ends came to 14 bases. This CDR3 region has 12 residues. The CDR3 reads CASVNLGGEQFF. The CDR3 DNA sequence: TGCGCCAGCGTAAACTTGGGGGGTGAGCAGTTCTTC.

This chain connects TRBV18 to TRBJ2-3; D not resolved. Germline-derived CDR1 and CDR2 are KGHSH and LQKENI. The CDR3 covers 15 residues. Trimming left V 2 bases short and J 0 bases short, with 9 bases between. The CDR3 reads CASSPSRASTDTQYF. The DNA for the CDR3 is TGTGCCAGCTCACCATCCCGGGCTAGCACAGATACGCAGTATTTT.